The entry that follows covers one T cell receptor beta chain sequence. The CDR3 is 14 residues long. V lost 8 bases and J lost 0, with 10 bases in between. The authors ran a second PCR of about 6 to 12 cycles using a sample-barcoded 5' primer and a J-beta primer mix. TCRdb reprocessed the 5' RACE reads via MiXCR and lists one record per CDR3 protein. The table lists nearly 800,000 distinct CDR3 sequences, approximately 25% of them singletons. These data come from a study of blood T cells in healthy people across ages. These records were also assigned to another study, of T cells of mothers and their children.

The receptor comes from a boy aged 5-17 years in good health. The specimen was blood. This chain links TRBV12-3 or TRBV12-4 with TRBJ1-4; D may be TRBD1 (5 bases). The CDR3 is CASGGMPTNEKLFF. Written as DNA, the CDR3 is TGTGCCAGCGGGGGGATGCCAACTAATGAAAAACTGTTTTTT.